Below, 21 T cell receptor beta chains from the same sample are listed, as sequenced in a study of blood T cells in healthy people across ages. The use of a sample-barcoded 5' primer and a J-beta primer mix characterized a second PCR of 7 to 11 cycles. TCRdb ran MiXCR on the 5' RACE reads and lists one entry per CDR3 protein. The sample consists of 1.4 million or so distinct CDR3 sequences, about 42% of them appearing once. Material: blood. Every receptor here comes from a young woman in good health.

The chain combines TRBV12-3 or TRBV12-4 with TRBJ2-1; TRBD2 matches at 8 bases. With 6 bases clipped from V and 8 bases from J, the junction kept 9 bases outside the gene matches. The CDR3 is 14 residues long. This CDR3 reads CASRSGLVADEQFF. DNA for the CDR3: TGTGCCAGCAGGTCGGGACTAGTTGCCGATGAGCAGTTCTTC.

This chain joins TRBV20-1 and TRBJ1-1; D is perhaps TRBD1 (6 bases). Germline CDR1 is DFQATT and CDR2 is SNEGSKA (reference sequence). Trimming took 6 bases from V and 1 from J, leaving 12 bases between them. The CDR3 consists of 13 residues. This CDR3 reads CSADSRGNTEAFF. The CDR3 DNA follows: TGCAGTGCCGACAGCAGGGGGAACACTGAAGCTTTCTTT.

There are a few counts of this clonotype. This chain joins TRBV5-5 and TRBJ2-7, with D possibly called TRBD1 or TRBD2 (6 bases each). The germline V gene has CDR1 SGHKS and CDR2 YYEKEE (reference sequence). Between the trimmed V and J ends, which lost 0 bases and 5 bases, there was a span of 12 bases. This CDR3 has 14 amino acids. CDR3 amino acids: CASSLEVGGNEQYF. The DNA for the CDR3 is TGTGCCAGCAGCTTGGAGGTAGGGGGGAACGAGCAGTACTTC.

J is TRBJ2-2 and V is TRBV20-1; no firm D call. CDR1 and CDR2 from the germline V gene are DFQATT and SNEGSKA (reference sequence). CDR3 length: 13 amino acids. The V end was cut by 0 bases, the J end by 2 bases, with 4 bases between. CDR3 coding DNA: TGCAGTGCTAGAGAACTTAACACCGGGGAGCTGTTTTTT. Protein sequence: CSARELNTGELFF.

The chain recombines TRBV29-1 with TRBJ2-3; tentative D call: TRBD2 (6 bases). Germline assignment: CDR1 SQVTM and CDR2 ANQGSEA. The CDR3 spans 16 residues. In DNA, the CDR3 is TGCAACGGCGCGAAGGGTAGCGGCTCCGGAGCGGATACGCAGTATTTT. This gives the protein CNGAKGSGSGADTQYF.

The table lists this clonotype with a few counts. The CDR3 spells CASSPRSETQYF. CDR3 in DNA: TGTGCCAGCTCACCCCGTTCGGAGACCCAGTACTTC. The chain is built from TRBV18 and TRBJ2-5; D is unresolved. The V and J ends lost 3 bases and 5 bases respectively, with 7 bases between them. The germline CDR1 and CDR2 sequences are KGHSH and LQKENI. The CDR3 sequence is 12 residues long.

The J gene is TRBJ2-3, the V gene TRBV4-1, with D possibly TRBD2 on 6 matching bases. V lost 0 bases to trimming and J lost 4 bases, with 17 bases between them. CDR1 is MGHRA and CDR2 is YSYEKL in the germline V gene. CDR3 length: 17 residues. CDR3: CASSQDRDGGLADTQYF. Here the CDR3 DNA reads TGCGCCAGCAGCCAAGATCGCGACGGGGGTTTGGCAGATACGCAGTATTTT.

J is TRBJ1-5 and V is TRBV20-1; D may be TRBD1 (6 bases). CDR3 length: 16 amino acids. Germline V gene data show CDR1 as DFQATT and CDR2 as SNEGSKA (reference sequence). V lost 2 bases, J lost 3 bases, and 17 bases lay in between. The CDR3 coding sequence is TGCAGTGCTAGATCCGGGACAACCTTTGACAATCAGCCCCAGCATTTT. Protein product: CSARSGTTFDNQPQHF.

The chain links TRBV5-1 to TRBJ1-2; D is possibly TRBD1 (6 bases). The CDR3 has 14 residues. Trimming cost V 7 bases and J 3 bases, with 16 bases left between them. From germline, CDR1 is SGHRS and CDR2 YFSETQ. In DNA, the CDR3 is TGCGCCAGCGGAACGGGGGGGCCTGACTATGGCTACACCTTC. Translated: CASGTGGPDYGYTF.

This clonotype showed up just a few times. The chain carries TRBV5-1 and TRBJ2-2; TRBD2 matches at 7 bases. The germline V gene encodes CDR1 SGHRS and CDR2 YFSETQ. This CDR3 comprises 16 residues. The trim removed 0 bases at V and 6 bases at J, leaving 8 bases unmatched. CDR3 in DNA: TGCGCCAGCAGCTTGGATGCGGGAGCGTTCCCCGGGGAGCTGTTTTTT. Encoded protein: CASSLDAGAFPGELFF. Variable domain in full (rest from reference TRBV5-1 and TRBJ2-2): KAGVTQTPRYLIKTRGQQVTLSCSPISGHRSVSWYQQTPGQGLQFLFEYFSETQRNKGNFPGRFSGRQFSNSRSEMNVSTLELGDSALYLCASSLDAGAFPGELFFGEGSRLTVL.

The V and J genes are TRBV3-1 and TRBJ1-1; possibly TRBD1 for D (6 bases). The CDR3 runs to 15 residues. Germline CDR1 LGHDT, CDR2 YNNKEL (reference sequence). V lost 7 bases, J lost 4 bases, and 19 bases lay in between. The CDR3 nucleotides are TGTGCCAGCAACAAAGGCAGGGGATGGGGCACTGAAGCTTTCTTT. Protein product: CASNKGRGWGTEAFF.

Written as DNA, the CDR3 is TGTGCCAGCAGGGCCCAGAGGACTAGTAAAGCCAAAAACATTCAGTACTTC. Translating gives CASRAQRTSKAKNIQYF. The chain joins TRBV28 to TRBJ2-4, with 7 bases fitting TRBD2. CDR1 MDHEN and CDR2 SYDVKM come from the germline V gene. V dropped 6 bases and J dropped 0; count of bases not matched to a gene: 11. This CDR3 comprises 17 residues.

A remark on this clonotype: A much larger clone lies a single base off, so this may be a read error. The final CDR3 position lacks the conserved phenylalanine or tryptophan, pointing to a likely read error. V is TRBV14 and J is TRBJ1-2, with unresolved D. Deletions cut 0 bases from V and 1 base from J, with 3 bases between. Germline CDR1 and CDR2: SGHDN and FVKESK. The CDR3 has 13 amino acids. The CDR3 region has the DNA TGTGCCAGCAGCCAAGAGGTTAACTATGGCTACACCCTC. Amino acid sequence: CASSQEVNYGYTL.

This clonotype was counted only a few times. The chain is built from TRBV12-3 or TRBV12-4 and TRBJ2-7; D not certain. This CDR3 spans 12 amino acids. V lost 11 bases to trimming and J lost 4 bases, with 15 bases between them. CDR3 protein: CACGRETYEQYF. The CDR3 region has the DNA TGTGCCTGCGGAAGGGAAACTTACGAGCAGTACTTC.

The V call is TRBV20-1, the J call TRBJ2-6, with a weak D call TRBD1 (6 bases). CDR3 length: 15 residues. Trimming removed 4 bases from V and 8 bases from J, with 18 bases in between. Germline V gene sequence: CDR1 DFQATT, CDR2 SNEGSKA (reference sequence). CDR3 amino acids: CSAMRSDRFSNVLTF. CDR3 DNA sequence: TGCAGTGCTATGCGTTCCGACAGGTTTTCCAACGTCCTGACTTTC.

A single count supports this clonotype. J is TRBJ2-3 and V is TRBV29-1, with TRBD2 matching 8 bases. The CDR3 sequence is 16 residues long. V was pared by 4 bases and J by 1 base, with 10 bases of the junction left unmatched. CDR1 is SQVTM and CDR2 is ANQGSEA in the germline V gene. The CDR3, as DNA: TGCAGCGTTGGACGGGAGGGCCTTTCGGGCACAGATACGCAGTATTTT. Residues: CSVGREGLSGTDTQYF.

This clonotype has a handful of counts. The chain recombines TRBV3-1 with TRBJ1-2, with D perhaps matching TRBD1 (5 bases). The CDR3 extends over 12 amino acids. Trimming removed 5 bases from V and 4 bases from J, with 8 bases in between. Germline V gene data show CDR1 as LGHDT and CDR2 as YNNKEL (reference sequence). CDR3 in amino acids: CASSKDTYGYTF. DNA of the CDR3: TGTGCCAGCAGCAAGGACACCTATGGCTACACCTTC.

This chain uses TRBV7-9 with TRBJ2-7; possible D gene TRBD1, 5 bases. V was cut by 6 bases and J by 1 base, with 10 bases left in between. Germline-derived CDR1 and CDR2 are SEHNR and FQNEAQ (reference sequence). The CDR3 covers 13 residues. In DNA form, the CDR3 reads TGTGCCAGCAGACATAAGGGGTCCTACGAGCAGTACTTC. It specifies CASRHKGSYEQYF.

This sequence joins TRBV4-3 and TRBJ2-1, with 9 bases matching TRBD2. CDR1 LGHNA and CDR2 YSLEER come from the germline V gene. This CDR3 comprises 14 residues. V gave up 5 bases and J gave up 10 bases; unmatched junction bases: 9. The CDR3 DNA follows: TGCGCCAGCAGCGCGGGACTAGCAGCCCTCGAGCAGTTCTTC. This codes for CASSAGLAALEQFF.

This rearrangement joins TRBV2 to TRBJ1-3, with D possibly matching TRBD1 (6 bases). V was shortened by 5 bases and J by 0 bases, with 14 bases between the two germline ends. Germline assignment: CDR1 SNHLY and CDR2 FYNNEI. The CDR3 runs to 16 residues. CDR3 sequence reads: CASSSGHRVSGNTIYF. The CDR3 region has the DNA TGTGCCAGCAGTTCGGGACATAGAGTCTCTGGAAACACCATATATTTT.

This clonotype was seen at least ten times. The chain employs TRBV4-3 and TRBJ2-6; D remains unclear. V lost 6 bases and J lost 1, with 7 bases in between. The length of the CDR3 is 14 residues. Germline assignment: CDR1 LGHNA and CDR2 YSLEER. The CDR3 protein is CASSRYSGANVLTF. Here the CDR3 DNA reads TGCGCCAGCAGTAGGTATTCTGGGGCCAACGTCCTGACTTTC.